One sample yielded the 4 T cell receptor beta chains listed below, sequenced in a study of blood T cell repertoires in COVID-19. The protocol was immunoSEQ multiplex PCR, while the TCRdb copy is restricted to in-frame clones and leaves out a portion. The sample carries 210,000 or so clones, about 85% recorded once. Sequenced material: PBMCs or T cells enriched from blood (not recorded which). The receptors stem from a man aged 30-40 years who had recovered from COVID-19.

J is TRBJ2-1 and V is TRBV6-5, with D maybe TRBD2 (6 bases). This CDR3 spans 14 amino acids. V lost 6 bases to trimming and J lost 10 bases, with 19 bases between them. Germline V lookup: CDR1 MNHEY, CDR2 SVGAGI. The CDR3 reads CASRYEGRSSEQFF. The CDR3, as DNA: TGTGCCAGCAGATACGAGGGGAGGTCTAGCGAGCAGTTCTTC.

The rearrangement joins TRBV28 to TRBJ1-2; 9 nucleotides agree with TRBD1. V was pared by 6 bases and J by 4 bases, with 6 bases of the junction left unmatched. The CDR3 is 14 residues long. The germline V gene encodes CDR1 MDHEN and CDR2 SYDVKM. The CDR3 loop is CASSRYRGPYGYTF. The CDR3 region has the DNA TGTGCCAGCAGCCGATACAGGGGGCCCTATGGCTACACCTTC.

The V gene is TRBV29-1, the J gene TRBJ1-3, with D possibly matching TRBD1 (6 bases). Germline-derived CDR1 and CDR2 are SQVTM and ANQGSEA. V was clipped by 4 bases and J by 0 bases, with 10 bases between them. The CDR3 runs to 14 residues. In DNA form, the CDR3 reads TGCAGCGTTGTGACAGGCCTCTCTGGAAACACCATATATTTT. Its protein product is CSVVTGLSGNTIYF.

The chain combines TRBV12-3 or TRBV12-4 with TRBJ2-7, with 7 nucleotides matching TRBD1. There are 13 residues in the CDR3. V lost 6 bases, J lost 7 bases, and 9 bases stayed unmatched. The CDR3 coding sequence is TGTGCCAGCAGCCGACAGGGTGCCCGGGAGCAGTACTTC. Protein: CASSRQGAREQYF.